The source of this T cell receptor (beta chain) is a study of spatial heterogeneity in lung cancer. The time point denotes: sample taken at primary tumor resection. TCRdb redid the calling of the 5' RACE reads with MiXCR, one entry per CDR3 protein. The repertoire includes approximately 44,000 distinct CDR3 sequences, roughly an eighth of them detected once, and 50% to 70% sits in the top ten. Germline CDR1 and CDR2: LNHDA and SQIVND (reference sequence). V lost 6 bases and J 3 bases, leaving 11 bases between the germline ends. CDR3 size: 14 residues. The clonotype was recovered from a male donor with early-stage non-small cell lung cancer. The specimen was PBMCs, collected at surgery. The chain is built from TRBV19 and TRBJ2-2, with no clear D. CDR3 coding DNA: TGTGCCAGTAGGGTACAGTTTCACACCGGGGAGCTGTTTTTT. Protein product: CASRVQFHTGELFF.